The clone carrying this TCR beta chain came up many times. The antigen is unknown. The length of the CDR3 is 14 residues. V was clipped by 0 bases and J by 6 bases; unmatched bases: 4. From germline, CDR1 is SGHRS and CDR2 YFSETQ. CDR3 regions of TCR beta were amplified from RNA transcripts. HTBI-primed first-round RT-PCR preceded second-round multiplex PCR. TCRdb reprocessed the multiplex PCR reads via MiXCR and lists one record per CDR3 protein. This repertoire shows a few hundred thousand distinct CDR3 sequences, 15% to 20% found once; its top ten account for 2% to 3%. This entry is derived from a study of Graves' ophthalmopathy and Graves' hyperthyroidism. Findings and caveats of the study: With a specificity of around 76% and a sensitivity of 70% to 71%, the model predicted ophthalmopathy progression.

J is TRBJ1-2 and V is TRBV5-1, with 8 bases aligning to TRBD1. The material sequenced was peripheral blood. The receptor was derived from an adult woman with stable Graves' hyperthyroidism. CDR3 bases: TGCGCCAGCAGCTTGGAAGCAGGGGGCGATGGCTACACCTTC. Its translation: CASSLEAGGDGYTF.